This TCR beta chain derives from a study of radiation and T cells in renal cell carcinoma. TCRdb keeps only in-frame clones here, not all; method: immunoSEQ multiplex PCR. The table has about 59,000 clones, around 78% seen once; the top ten hold 7.3%. Germline V gives CDR1 SGHVS, CDR2 FQNEAQ. CDR3 length equals 16 residues. V dropped 2 bases and J dropped 2; count of bases not matched to a gene: 4. As regards this clone: Its antigen is unidentified.

Time point reported: baseline pretreatment blood. Described treatment: 15 Gy SBRT to primary tumor, nephrectomy 4 weeks later. Overall study findings and caveats: Without pretreatment biopsies, baseline tumor clonotype presence was undetermined.

The source is a man between 60 and 70 years old with renal cell carcinoma. Specimen: blood, collected from a patient whose treatment included radiotherapy and nephrectomy. The V call is TRBV7-8, the J call TRBJ2-3; 10 bases map to TRBD2. The CDR3 protein is CASSLSSGGLTDTQYF. Written as DNA, the CDR3 is TGTGCCAGCAGCTTATCTAGCGGGGGACTCACAGATACGCAGTATTTT.